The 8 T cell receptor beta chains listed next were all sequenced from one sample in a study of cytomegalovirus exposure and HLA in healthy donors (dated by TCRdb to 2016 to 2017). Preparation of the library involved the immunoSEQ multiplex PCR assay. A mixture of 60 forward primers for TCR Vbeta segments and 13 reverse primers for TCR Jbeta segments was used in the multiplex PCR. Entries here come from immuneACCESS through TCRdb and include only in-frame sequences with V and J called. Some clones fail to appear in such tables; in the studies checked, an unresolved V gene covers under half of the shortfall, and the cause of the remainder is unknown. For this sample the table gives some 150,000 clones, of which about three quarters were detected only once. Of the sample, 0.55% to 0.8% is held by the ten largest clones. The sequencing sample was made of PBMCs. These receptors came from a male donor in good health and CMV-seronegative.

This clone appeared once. The CDR3: CASSEGTSGKGETQYF. The DNA of the CDR3 is TGCGCCAGCAGCGAAGGGACTAGCGGAAAGGGAGAGACCCAGTACTTC. The chain is built from TRBV5-1 and TRBJ2-5, with TRBD2 matching 11 bases. Germline loops: CDR1 SGHRS, CDR2 YFSETQ. CDR3 length equals 16 residues. Unmatched junction bases numbered 9, after V lost 4 bases and J lost 4 bases.

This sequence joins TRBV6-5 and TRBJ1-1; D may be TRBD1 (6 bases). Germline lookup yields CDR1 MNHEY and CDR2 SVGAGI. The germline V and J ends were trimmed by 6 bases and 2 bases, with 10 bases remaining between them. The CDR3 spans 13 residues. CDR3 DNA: TGTGCCAGCAGCGACAGGCCAAACACTGAAGCTTTCTTT. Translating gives CASSDRPNTEAFF.

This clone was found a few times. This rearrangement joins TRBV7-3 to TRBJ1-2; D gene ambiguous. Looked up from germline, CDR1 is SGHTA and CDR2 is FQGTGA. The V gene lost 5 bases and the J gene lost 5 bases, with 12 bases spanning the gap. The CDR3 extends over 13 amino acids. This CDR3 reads CASSPRGGYGYTF. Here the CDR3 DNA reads TGTGCCAGCAGCCCCCGGGGAGGATATGGCTACACCTTC.

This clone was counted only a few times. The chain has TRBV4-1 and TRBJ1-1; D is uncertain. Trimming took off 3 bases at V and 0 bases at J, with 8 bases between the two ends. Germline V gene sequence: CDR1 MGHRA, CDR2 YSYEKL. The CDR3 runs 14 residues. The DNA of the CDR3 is TGCGCCAGCAGCCAGTACACAGTGAACACTGAAGCTTTCTTT. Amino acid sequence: CASSQYTVNTEAFF.

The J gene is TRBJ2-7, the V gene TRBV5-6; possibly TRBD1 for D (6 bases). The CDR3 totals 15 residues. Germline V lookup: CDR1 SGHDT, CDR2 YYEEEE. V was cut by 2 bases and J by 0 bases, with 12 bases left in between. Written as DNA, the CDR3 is TGTGCCAGCAGCTTAATACTGGGACACTCCTACGAGCAGTACTTC. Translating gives CASSLILGHSYEQYF.

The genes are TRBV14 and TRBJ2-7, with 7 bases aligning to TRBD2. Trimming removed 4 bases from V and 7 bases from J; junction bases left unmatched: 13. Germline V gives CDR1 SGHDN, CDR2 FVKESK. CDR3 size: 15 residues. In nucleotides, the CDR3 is TGTGCCAGCAGCCCGCTGGTTGCGCGGCGGGGGGAGCAGTACTTC. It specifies CASSPLVARRGEQYF.

The CDR3 region has the DNA TGTGCCAGCAGTGACTCGGAGGGGCAGGGTGGCTACACCTTC. As protein: CASSDSEGQGGYTF. The rearrangement joins TRBV6-4 to TRBJ1-2, with a weak D call TRBD1 (5 bases). The germline V and J ends were trimmed by 0 bases and 7 bases, with 12 bases remaining between them. Germline CDR1 is MRHNA and CDR2 is SNTAGT. CDR3 length: 14 amino acids.

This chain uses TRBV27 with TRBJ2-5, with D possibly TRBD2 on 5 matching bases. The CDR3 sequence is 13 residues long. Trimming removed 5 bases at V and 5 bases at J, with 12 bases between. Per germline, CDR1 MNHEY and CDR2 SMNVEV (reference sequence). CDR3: CASSPGSRETQYF. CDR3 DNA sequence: TGTGCCAGCAGTCCGGGGAGTCGGGAGACCCAGTACTTC.